The present T cell receptor (beta chain) was sequenced within a study of T-cell reconstitution after alpha-beta-depleted transplantation in children (dated by TCRdb to between 2015 and 2016). Regarding the study in general: T-cell immune reconstitution after TCRalphabeta/CD19-depleted allogeneic hematopoietic cell transplantation in children was quantitatively tracked in the study by means of TCR repertoire profiling.

Library preparation employed PCR. The instrument was an Illumina HiSeq 2500. TCR library preparation used molecular barcoding, with unique molecular identifiers applied to normalize quantification of the TCRbeta repertoire. TCRdb cleaned the public reads at Q25 with fastp, built clones with MiXCR and kept in-frame beta chains. Entries are consolidated by CDR3 protein sequence, retaining the most common genes and DNA. The sample yields 350,000 to 500,000 distinct CDR3 sequences; 43% were counted once. The ten largest clones take up approximately 25% of the sample. Points the paper makes about the study in general: About two months after transplant, the apparently early recovery of alphabetaT-cell counts reportedly depended on just several hundred clones that had expanded rapidly and came from non-depleted graft cells. Over subsequent months, a decline in hyperexpanded clone frequencies was noted, and after one year, T-cell counts and TCRbeta diversity were mostly ascribed to newly produced T cells. In some patients, the high TCRbeta diversity seen at day 60 was put down to recipient T cells and intrathymic progenitors that had survived conditioning.

This clonotype showed up just a few times. The clone's antigen remains unknown. There are no base qualities to consult, and no much larger clone falls within one base. The sample's treatment or condition label, in plain terms: allogeneic hematopoietic cell transplantation with graft depleted of TCRalphabeta T cells and CD19 B cells. Transplant recipients were children who received TCRalphabeta/CD19-depleted allogeneic hematopoietic cell grafts. The CDR3 numbers 11 residues from cysteine through phenylalanine. Only the CDR3 region is kept as DNA, spanning 33 bases read in frame from base 1. As encoded in the germline V gene (reference sequence), CDR1 is DFQATT while CDR2 is SNEGSKA. The trim is 1 base for V and 6 bases for J, with a gap of 5 bases between the germline ends.

The input for sequencing was PBMCs, taken before TCRalphabeta/CD19-depleted stem cell transplant. The chain joins TRBV20-1 to TRBJ2-3; the D gene cannot be named for sure. The TCR was taken from a girl between 2 and 10 years old with aplastic anemia, due to receive a stem cell transplant. The CDR3 amino acid sequence is: CSARGWDTQYF. Here is the DNA: TGCAGTGCTAGAGGGTGGGATACGCAGTATTTT.